Listed below are T cell receptor beta chains from one sample, sequenced in a study of CD8+ T cells in alopecia areata. Sequencing was performed with immunoSEQ multiplex PCR; in TCRdb, only in-frame clones are kept and a portion is missing. The sample has 170,000 or so clones, about 60% seen once. The material sequenced was CD8+ T cells sorted from blood, taken at week 24, from a patient treated with tofacitinib. The origin of the receptors is a human donor with alopecia areata. CDR3s include the opening cysteine and the closing phenylalanine or tryptophan. A D gene is named only where the DNA matches it firmly. Size tells how often a clone was seen (once, few, many) or the class of an expanded clone, and some rows leave it out.

j_gene | abundance | d_gene | v_gene | CDR3nt | CDR3aa
TRBJ2-7 | . | . | TRBV9 | TGTGCCAGCAGCGTAGCTGGGAGTGCCTACGAGCAGTACTTC | CASSVAGSAYEQYF
TRBJ2-7 | . | . | TRBV15 | TGTGCCACCAGCAGAGATCCTTCTAGTGCCTACGAGCAGTACTTC | CATSRDPSSAYEQYF
TRBJ1-1 | few | TRBD1 | TRBV2 | TGTGCCAGCAGGACAGGGGGCACTGAAGCTTTCTTT | CASRTGGTEAFF
TRBJ1-2 | . | . | TRBV29-1 | TGCAGCGTTGAGTGGCCACCCTATGGCTACACCTTC | CSVEWPPYGYTF
TRBJ2-3 | few | . | TRBV13 | TGTGCCAGCAGCTTAGTTAGGGGCCGAGGAGATACGCAGTATTTT | CASSLVRGRGDTQYF
TRBJ2-1 | . | . | TRBV13 | TGTGCCAGCAGCCTTACCTACAATGAGCAGTTCTTC | CASSLTYNEQFF
TRBJ2-1 | . | . | TRBV5-1 | TGCGCCAGCAGACAGGGAAACGGTGAGCAGTTCTTC | CASRQGNGEQFF
TRBJ1-4 | . | . | TRBV6-6 | TGTGCCAGCAGTCCCGAGTCGTACGAAAAACTGTTTTTT | CASSPESYEKLFF
TRBJ1-2 | . | . | TRBV27 | TGTGCCAGCAGTTTATCCGGTGAGTCAAGACCACTCACCTTC | CASSLSGESRPLTF
TRBJ1-5 | . | . | TRBV7-2 | TGTGCCAGCAGCCCGACGGGTGGGCCTAGCAATCAGCCCCAGCATTTT | CASSPTGGPSNQPQHF